These 32 T cell receptor beta chains share one sample of origin, sequenced in a study of cytomegalovirus exposure and HLA in healthy donors. The primer mix had 60 Vbeta and 13 Jbeta primers. Measured with immunoSEQ multiplex PCR; TCRdb has only the in-frame clones, and not every one. This table holds around 150,000 clones, approximately 80% found once. The sequencing sample was made of PBMCs. The receptors come from a man under 40 in good health and CMV-seropositive.

V gene TRBV5-1 combines with J gene TRBJ2-6, with TRBD1 matching 8 bases. The CDR3 consists of 18 residues. Germline V gives CDR1 SGHRS, CDR2 YFSETQ. Germline trimming cut 1 base from V and 2 bases from J; bases unmatched to any gene: 8. The CDR3 here is CASSLLGQDGTGANVLTF. Written as DNA, the CDR3 is TGCGCCAGCAGCTTGTTGGGACAGGATGGAACTGGGGCCAACGTCCTGACTTTC. The full variable domain, in which reference TRBV5-1 and TRBJ2-6 provide the parts outside the CDR3, is KAGVTQTPRYLIKTRGQQVTLSCSPISGHRSVSWYQQTPGQGLQFLFEYFSETQRNKGNFPGRFSGRQFSNSRSEMNVSTLELGDSALYLCASSLLGQDGTGANVLTFGAGSRLTVL.

This clone is a singleton in its sample. The CDR3 DNA sequence: TGTGCCAGCACCCGAGGGTCAGGGGATCAGCCCCAGCATTTT. Amino acid sequence: CASTRGSGDQPQHF. The chain combines TRBV7-9 with TRBJ1-5; a possible D gene is TRBD1 (6 bases). The CDR3 runs 14 residues. CDR1 is SEHNR, CDR2 FQNEAQ, per germline (reference sequence). V lost 7 bases and J 5 bases, leaving 15 bases between the germline ends.

V is TRBV7-6 and J is TRBJ1-1; D is undetermined. V was shortened by 4 bases and J by 4 bases, with 13 bases between the two germline ends. The CDR3 runs to 14 residues. Germline V gene data show CDR1 as SGHVS and CDR2 as FNYEAQ. CDR3 nucleotide sequence: TGTGCCAGCAGCTCCACTGACGGAGGCACTGAAGCTTTCTTT. Amino acid sequence: CASSSTDGGTEAFF.

The gene calls are TRBV2 and TRBJ2-3; tentatively, D is TRBD2 (5 bases). Germline loops: CDR1 SNHLY, CDR2 FYNNEI. Trimming took 3 bases from V and 9 from J, leaving 7 bases between them. The CDR3 runs 11 residues. CDR3 nucleotides: TGTGCCAGCAGTGAGCGGGCAACGCAGTATTTT. Translating gives CASSERATQYF. The full variable domain, completed using reference TRBV2 and TRBJ2-3, is EPEVTQTPSHQVTQMGQEVILRCVPISNHLYFYWYRQILGQKVEFLVSFYNNEISEKSEIFDDQFSVERPDGSNFTLKIRSTKLEDSAMYFCASSERATQYFGPGTRLTVL.

The chain employs TRBV27 and TRBJ2-1; D unresolved. Germline CDR1 is MNHEY and CDR2 is SMNVEV (reference sequence). The CDR3 is 12 amino acids. Between the trimmed V and J ends, which lost 4 bases and 6 bases, there was a span of 7 bases. The chain's CDR3 is CASSYRSNEQFF. In DNA, the CDR3 is TGTGCCAGCAGTTACCGTAGCAATGAGCAGTTCTTC.

The V call is TRBV27, the J call TRBJ2-7; 7 bases map to TRBD1. The CDR3 spans 15 residues. Unmatched junction bases numbered 15, after V lost 10 bases and J lost 3 bases. Germline assignment: CDR1 MNHEY and CDR2 SMNVEV (reference sequence). The CDR3 protein is CAITIPGQQHYEQYF. The CDR3 bases are TGTGCCATCACTATACCGGGACAGCAACACTACGAGCAGTACTTC.

V is TRBV4-1 and J is TRBJ1-5, with a possible D match to TRBD1 (5 bases). Germline V gives CDR1 MGHRA, CDR2 YSYEKL. CDR3 length: 16 residues. V was clipped by 4 bases and J by 3 bases, with 16 bases between them. The CDR3 DNA follows: TGCGCCAGCAGCCCACTCCGACGGGGGGACAATCAGCCCCAGCATTTT. Encoded protein: CASSPLRRGDNQPQHF.

V usage is TRBV4-1 and J usage is TRBJ2-7; possibly TRBD1 for D (6 bases). Germline CDR1 reads MGHRA; CDR2 reads YSYEKL. V was cut by 3 bases and J by 2 bases, with 23 bases left in between. The CDR3 is 18 amino acids. The CDR3 loop is CASSHTTAGGSAAYEQYF. CDR3 DNA sequence: TGCGCCAGCAGCCACACCACCGCTGGGGGCTCCGCCGCCTACGAGCAGTACTTC.

The chain is built from TRBV6-5 and TRBJ2-7; D may be TRBD1 (6 bases). The V gene's germline CDR1 is MNHEY and CDR2 SVGAGI. Trimming cost V 2 bases and J 6 bases, with 11 bases left between them. This CDR3 is 13 amino acids long. This chain's CDR3 is CASSYRVGGEQYF. CDR3 nucleotide sequence: TGTGCCAGCAGTTACAGGGTAGGGGGCGAGCAGTACTTC.

The chain uses TRBV5-1 and TRBJ2-5; TRBD1 matches at 9 bases. The V gene end was trimmed by 7 bases and the J gene end by 5 bases; junction bases not matched to a gene: 9. CDR3 length equals 14 residues. Germline CDR1 SGHRS, CDR2 YFSETQ. CDR3 nucleotides: TGCGCCAGCCAATCTGGACAGGGGACGGAGACCCAGTACTTC. It yields the protein CASQSGQGTETQYF.

The chain recombines TRBV9 with TRBJ2-2; 10 bases align to TRBD2. From germline, CDR1 is SGDLS and CDR2 YYNGEE. The CDR3 runs to 16 residues. The ends lost 4 bases at V and 6 bases at J; junction bases unmatched: 9. The CDR3 here is CASSPRAGGPSGELFF. CDR3 bases: TGTGCCAGCAGCCCCAGAGCGGGGGGGCCATCCGGGGAGCTGTTTTTT.

The chain links TRBV9 to TRBJ2-7, with D hard to call. This CDR3 comprises 14 residues. Germline V gene sequence: CDR1 SGDLS, CDR2 YYNGEE. Trimming shortened V by 0 bases and J by 2 bases, and 9 bases separated the two germline ends. The CDR3 coding sequence is TGTGCCAGCAGCGTAGTGGCAGAAGCCTACGAGCAGTACTTC. Translated: CASSVVAEAYEQYF.

This chain's CDR3 is CASSTTTEDYGYTF. The DNA for the CDR3 is TGTGCCAGCAGTACGACGACAGAGGACTATGGCTACACCTTC. The V and J genes are TRBV7-9 and TRBJ1-2, with a tentative D call TRBD1 (5 bases). In germline, CDR1 is SEHNR, CDR2 FQNEAQ (reference sequence). Trimming took 6 bases from V and 3 from J, leaving 14 bases between them. This CDR3 is 14 amino acids long.

Points on this clone: The sample carries other DNA sequences with the same CDR3. This sequence joins TRBV7-6 and TRBJ1-2, with 7 nucleotides matching TRBD1. Trimming took 5 bases from V and 2 from J; bases not matched to a gene: 2. This CDR3 has 13 amino acids. Germline lookup yields CDR1 SGHVS and CDR2 FNYEAQ. The CDR3 sequence: CASSPTGNYGYTF. CDR3 nucleotides: TGTGCCAGCAGCCCGACAGGGAACTATGGCTACACCTTC.

This sequence joins TRBV9 and TRBJ2-1; 9 nucleotides match TRBD2. V trimming: 0 bases; J trimming: 8 bases; junction bases outside the gene matches: 6. Germline-derived CDR1 and CDR2 are SGDLS and YYNGEE. The CDR3 is 15 amino acids. The CDR3 DNA follows: TGTGCCAGCAGCGTAGTCGGCGGGGGGGCCTATGAGCAGTTCTTC. This codes for CASSVVGGGAYEQFF. Full variable domain (outside the CDR3, taken from reference TRBV9 and TRBJ2-1): DSGVTQTPKHLITATGQRVTLRCSPRSGDLSVYWYQQSLDQGLQFLIQYYNGEERAKGNILERFSAQQFPDLHSELNLSSLELGDSALYFCASSVVGGGAYEQFFGPGTRLTVL.

The rearrangement links TRBV30 to TRBJ2-1; the D gene is possibly TRBD2 (6 bases). Between the trimmed V and J ends, which lost 2 bases and 4 bases, there was a span of 18 bases. This CDR3 is built from 16 residues. Per germline, CDR1 GTSNPN and CDR2 SVGIG (reference sequence). CDR3 sequence: CAWSTSGTFRYNEQFF. Here the CDR3 DNA reads TGTGCCTGGAGTACATCCGGGACTTTCAGATACAATGAGCAGTTCTTC.

The table lists this clone with a count of one. This sequence joins TRBV14 and TRBJ2-1; 8 nucleotides align to TRBD2. Germline trimming cut 4 bases from V and 5 bases from J; bases unmatched to any gene: 7. This CDR3 spans 15 amino acids. CDR1 and CDR2 (germline): SGHDN, FVKESK. DNA of the CDR3: TGTGCCAGCAGCCCGGGGGTAGCGGGGAACAATGAGCAGTTCTTC. Translating it yields CASSPGVAGNNEQFF.

The chain uses TRBV2 and TRBJ2-5; D is possibly TRBD1 (5 bases). The J call is in doubt because the DNA end fits TRBJ2-7 better. This CDR3 has 14 amino acids. Germline V gene sequence: CDR1 SNHLY, CDR2 FYNNEI. The CDR3 DNA sequence: TGTGCCAGCAGTAATTTCAGGGTGGGTGACGAGCAGTACTTC. Translated: CASSNFRVGDEQYF.

This clone was seen only a few times. CDR3 sequence: CASYNPPTVPTYGYTF. CDR3 nucleotides: TGTGCCAGCTATAACCCCCCAACAGTTCCTACCTATGGCTACACCTTC. J is TRBJ1-2 and V is TRBV2; D not resolved. V was shortened by 8 bases and J by 4 bases, with 23 bases between the two germline ends. Germline CDR1 and CDR2: SNHLY and FYNNEI. The CDR3 consists of 16 residues.

This chain uses TRBV6-5 with TRBJ1-6; the match to TRBD1 covers 8 bases. The CDR3 extends over 15 amino acids. Germline lookup yields CDR1 MNHEY and CDR2 SVGAGI. Germline trimming cut 2 bases from V and 8 bases from J; bases unmatched to any gene: 5. DNA for the CDR3: TGTGCCAGCAGTTACGGAGGGACAGGAGATTCACCCCTCCACTTT. It codes for CASSYGGTGDSPLHF.

The chain carries TRBV5-6 and TRBJ1-1; D remains ambiguous. Between the trimmed V and J ends, which lost 4 bases and 3 bases, there was a span of 13 bases. The CDR3 extends over 14 amino acids. Germline V gives CDR1 SGHDT, CDR2 YYEEEE. This chain's CDR3 is CASSPQEHHTEAFF. The CDR3 DNA reads TGTGCCAGCAGCCCTCAGGAACACCACACTGAAGCTTTCTTT. The variable domain in full, completed from reference TRBV5-6 and TRBJ1-1, reads DAGVTQSPTHLIKTRGQQVTLRCSPKSGHDTVSWYQQALGQGPQFIFQYYEEEERQRGNFPDRFSGHQFPNYSSELNVNALLLGDSALYLCASSPQEHHTEAFFGQGTRLTVV.

V gene TRBV4-1 combines with J gene TRBJ2-7; 8 nucleotides match TRBD1. V lost 3 bases to trimming and J lost 5 bases; unmatched junction nucleotides: 3. Per germline, CDR1 MGHRA and CDR2 YSYEKL. The length of the CDR3 is 13 residues. CDR3 bases: TGCGCCAGCAGCCAGGGGACAGGCAACGAGCAGTACTTC. Translation: CASSQGTGNEQYF.

The V and J genes are TRBV6-1 and TRBJ2-7; 9 bases fit TRBD1. The germline V gene encodes CDR1 MNHNS and CDR2 SASEGT. This CDR3 comprises 14 residues. Germline trimming cut 2 bases from V and 3 bases from J; bases unmatched to any gene: 2. In DNA form, the CDR3 reads TGTGCCAGCAGTGAATGGGACAGGGACTACGAGCAGTACTTC. Translated, it gives CASSEWDRDYEQYF.

The chain links TRBV4-3 to TRBJ2-7; D is possibly TRBD2 (5 bases). Trimming took off 0 bases at V and 0 bases at J, with 9 bases between the two ends. The CDR3 length is 15 residues. The germline gives CDR1 LGHNA, CDR2 YSLEER. The CDR3 DNA sequence: TGCGCCAGCAGCCAAGAACGGGAACCCTCCTACGAGCAGTACTTC. It yields the protein CASSQEREPSYEQYF.

The V gene is TRBV5-6, the J gene TRBJ1-3, with D uncertain. CDR3 length: 14 residues. Germline V gene data show CDR1 as SGHDT and CDR2 as YYEEEE. Trimming took 2 bases from V and 4 from J, leaving 10 bases between them. This CDR3 is CASSFRYEGNTIYF. The CDR3 DNA reads TGTGCCAGCAGCTTCCGGTATGAAGGAAACACCATATATTTT.

Here the CDR3 DNA reads TGTGCCAGCAGCTTATCGGCTGACAAAGATACGCAGTATTTT. Translating gives CASSLSADKDTQYF. The chain couples TRBV7-3 to TRBJ2-3, with D unresolved. The ends were cut back, 2 bases at V and 5 bases at J, with 11 bases in the middle. This CDR3 spans 14 amino acids. Germline CDR1 SGHTA, CDR2 FQGTGA.

V usage is TRBV10-3 and J usage is TRBJ2-7, with D possibly being TRBD2 (6 bases). The CDR3 sequence is 13 residues long. V was cut by 6 bases and J by 7 bases, with 16 bases left in between. Germline-derived CDR1 and CDR2 are ENHRY and SYGVKD. The CDR3 nucleotides read TGTGCCATCAGGGGACTTCTGAGGAATGAGCAGTACTTC. This encodes CAIRGLLRNEQYF.

This chain links TRBV2 with TRBJ1-2; a possible D gene is TRBD1 (6 bases). CDR3 size: 14 residues. CDR1 is SNHLY, CDR2 FYNNEI, per germline. With 2 bases removed from V and 6 bases from J, the gap between germline ends came to 13 bases. The CDR3 bases are TGTGCCAGCAGTGAATTCGGCAGGGGACATGGCTACACCTTC. Translation gives CASSEFGRGHGYTF.

The V call is TRBV4-1, the J call TRBJ2-7; D is uncertain. In germline, CDR1 is MGHRA, CDR2 YSYEKL. CDR3 size: 13 residues. V was cut by 2 bases and J by 3 bases, with 8 bases left in between. The CDR3 nucleotides are TGCGCCAGCAGCCAACTACGCCTCTACGAGCAGTACTTC. Its protein product is CASSQLRLYEQYF.

CDR3 residues: CASSLAGAGNTIYF. CDR3 in DNA: TGTGCCAGCAGCTTAGCCGGGGCTGGAAACACCATATATTTT. The chain couples TRBV11-2 to TRBJ1-3; D unresolved. The germline gives CDR1 SGHAT, CDR2 FQNNGV. Trimming took 1 base from V and 2 from J, leaving 6 bases between them. The CDR3 covers 14 residues.

In this sample, this clone turned up a few times. The rearrangement joins TRBV7-9 to TRBJ2-7, with 9 nucleotides matching TRBD1. V lost 5 bases to trimming and J lost 6 bases; unmatched junction nucleotides: 5. The germline V gene encodes CDR1 SEHNR and CDR2 FQNEAQ (reference sequence). CDR3 length equals 13 residues. The DNA for the CDR3 is TGTGCCAGCAGCCAAGGGGGACAGGGCGAGCAGTACTTC. Its translation: CASSQGGQGEQYF.

This clone showed up just a few times. This CDR3 reads CASSPDRGHYGYTF. The CDR3 DNA reads TGTGCCAGCAGCCCGGACAGGGGACACTATGGCTACACCTTC. The gene calls are TRBV7-8 and TRBJ1-2; 9 bases map to TRBD1. The germline V gene has CDR1 SGHVS and CDR2 FQNEAQ. The CDR3 covers 14 residues. Trimming at V came to 5 bases and at J to 3 bases, leaving 4 bases not matched to a gene.